This T cell receptor beta chain was sequenced during a study of cytomegalovirus exposure and HLA in healthy donors. Turning to the study itself: Among 398 genotyped donors, roughly 81% fell in the Caucasian-associated ancestry cluster. General study findings and limits: Many donors carried some public TCRs, although rarity characterized most TCR sequences. Researchers reported in a later analysis that a missense DCLRE1C variant was tied to TCR beta V- and J-gene trimming.

This clone was detected only a few times. The target antigen is unknown. Trimming took 2 bases from V and 2 from J, leaving 7 bases between them. The CDR3 is made up of 14 amino acids. The germline V gene encodes CDR1 SGHTA and CDR2 FQGTGA. It was healthy bone marrow donors who served as donors. A multiplex PCR was run with 60 Vbeta primers and 13 Jbeta primers. TCRdb keeps only in-frame clones here, not all; method: immunoSEQ multiplex PCR. The sample lists over 95,000 clones, about 80% occurring once. Sequencing used PBMCs. The TCR originated in a woman aged 40-49 years in good health and CMV-seropositive. The rearrangement uses TRBV7-3 and TRBJ1-3, with a possible D match to TRBD1 (5 bases). CDR3 loop: CASSLGGAGNTIYF. CDR3 DNA sequence: TGTGCCAGCAGCTTAGGAGGGGCTGGAAACACCATATATTTT. The full variable domain, with the rest looked up from reference TRBV7-3 and TRBJ1-3, is GAGVSQTPSNKVTEKGKYVELRCDPISGHTALYWYRQSLGQGPEFLIYFQGTGAADDSGLPNDRFFAVRPEGSVSTLKIQRTERGDSAVYLCASSLGGAGNTIYFGEGSWLTVV.